Here is one TCR beta chain with its context. This sample is part of a study of CXCR3-negative and CXCR3-positive naive CD8 T cells. This CDR3 has 17 amino acids. CDR1 is DFQATT and CDR2 is SNEGSKA in the germline V gene (reference sequence). The authors prepared UMI-labeled TRB cDNA libraries by 5' RACE. TCRdb derives one entry per CDR3 protein from the 5' RACE reads, leaving out DNA. The clone table shows about 120,000 distinct CDR3 sequences, with the ten largest holding approximately 0.29%. The receptor was derived from a human donor in good health. Some clones in this sample may be carry-over from other donors' samples. V gene TRBV20-1 combines with J gene TRBJ2-5; the TCRdb call, TRBD1, lacks DNA for checking. The sample consisted of naive CXCR3- CD8+ T cells from blood. The subset here: CD45RO-CCR7+CD27+CD95- naive CD8+ T cells lacking CXCR3 (TNR3-). CDR3 sequence reads: CSARDPGGGLTSETQYF.